This T cell receptor beta chain originates from a study of shared clonotypes between healthy human individuals (dated by TCRdb to 2020 to 2021). Turning to the overall study: A couple of women and three men aged 18 to 49 years were included in the cohort. Per donor, three plates each were used for CD4 naive and CD4 memory, two for CD8 naive, and one for CD8 memory. The study deeply sequenced blood TCR repertoires of about five healthy adults to estimate repertoire size and the extent of clonotype sharing between individuals. To increase sequencing depth and limit assay-specific biases, TCR repertoire library preparation and sequencing were carried out by different laboratories using diverse techniques. Between about 0.8 and 9.5 billion PBMCs per donor were obtained by leukapheresis.

Study-wide findings and limitations: Across a handful of donors, approximately 5% of naive CD4, more than 3% of naive CD8, 2% to 2.5% of memory CD4, and 0.3% to 0.45% of memory CD8 clonotypes were shared. The genetic and exposure-history diversity represented was limited by the small number of donors. Higher generation probabilities were observed for clonotypes shared by all four sorted-subset donors than for non-shared clonotypes. Rarefaction of sorted-subset datasets indicated incomplete sequencing despite the large sequencing depth. Sampling was restricted to blood, and TCR repertoires in tissue are likely to differ from TCR repertoires in blood. Pairwise subsampling indicated that sequencing depth was expected to affect the degree of clonotype sharing among donors. Naive subsets generally had larger estimated clonotype richness than memory subsets.

Donors were healthy HIV-negative adults with no recently reported acute infections or vaccinations. Every donor was a Caucasian adult residing in Nashville, Tennessee, USA. Magnetic negative selection was used to enrich CD4+ T cells, after which naive cells were positively selected on CD45RA and the negative fraction became the memory subset. Blood was obtained by leukapheresis, after which PBMCs were separated by Ficoll-Histopaque density gradient centrifugation and cryopreserved in liquid nitrogen vapor phase. Analytical flow cytometry was used to check the purity and quantity of each magnetically sorted T cell population. From each sorted fraction, genomic DNA was isolated and quantified by UV absorbance on a Nanodrop 2000c. Using the deep immunoSEQ assay, multiplex PCR amplified TCR CDR3 regions from genomic DNA. Extracted genomic DNA from each cell subset was distributed evenly across all wells of several immunoSEQ 96-well plates, and each plate was treated as a replicate. For sorted subsets, 150 to 250 ng genomic DNA, equal to 25,000 to 35,000 T cell genomes, was loaded into each replicate PCR. The purified libraries were quantified using a Qubit 3.0 fluorometer, sized with a Bioanalyzer 2100, and then quantified again using the KAPA Library Quantification kit. A separate single-read 150-cycle Illumina NextSeq 550 flow cell was used to sequence each immunoSEQ 96-well plate. Per the authors' processing: Because the immunoSEQ output included only junctional sequences and no quality scores, the filtering could not be the same as the filtering used for full-length reads. To assign V/J genes and CDR3, sequences were annotated against IMGT germline references using PyIR, a Python wrapper for IgBLAST v1.9. Any read was removed if the V/J assignment was weak (E-value above 1e-6), the CDR3 was missing, or the read contained stop codons, out-of-frame junctions, or ambiguous translated residues. V3J clonotypes were defined by identical inferred V gene, J gene, and CDR3 amino acid sequence. Percentage overlap between repertoires was calculated by dividing the number of shared unique clonotypes by the size of the smaller repertoire. RTK rarefaction, the Chao1 estimator, and Recon v2.1 estimates of unobserved clonotypes were used to assess repertoire richness. Generation probabilities were computed with OLGA for all TCRbeta clonotypes obtained by the gDNA method from four donors. TCRdb retrieved this table from immuneACCESS and kept in-frame rearrangements only. Not all clones are present; in checked studies, unresolved V genes account for under half, and no reason is known for the remainder. That table supplies the V and J calls and clone size; D and trimming were determined from the DNA. The sample has under 650,000 clones on record, 90% to 97% of them singletons. The ten largest clones add up to 0.06% of the sample.

The germline V gene specifies MDHEN as CDR1 and SYDVKM as CDR2. The CDR3 runs 16 residues from the cysteine to the phenylalanine. Just the 48-base CDR3 DNA is kept, in frame starting at base 1. Details on this clone: Its recognized antigen is unknown. One end of the junction is discordant with germline, which a read error may explain.

The sequence was collected from a woman aged 30 to 39 in good health. The chain uses TRBV28 and TRBJ2-7; the D assignment is uncertain and may be TRBD1 or TRBD2, with 6 bases supporting each. The sample comprised naive CD4+ T cells sorted from blood. The cell subset or site label on this specimen signifies: CD45RA+ positively selected. The sequenced DNA is TGTGCCAGCAGCCCTGGCCGGGGGCTCTTCTCCCACGAGCAGTACTTC. Translated, this gives CASSPGRGLFSHEQYF.